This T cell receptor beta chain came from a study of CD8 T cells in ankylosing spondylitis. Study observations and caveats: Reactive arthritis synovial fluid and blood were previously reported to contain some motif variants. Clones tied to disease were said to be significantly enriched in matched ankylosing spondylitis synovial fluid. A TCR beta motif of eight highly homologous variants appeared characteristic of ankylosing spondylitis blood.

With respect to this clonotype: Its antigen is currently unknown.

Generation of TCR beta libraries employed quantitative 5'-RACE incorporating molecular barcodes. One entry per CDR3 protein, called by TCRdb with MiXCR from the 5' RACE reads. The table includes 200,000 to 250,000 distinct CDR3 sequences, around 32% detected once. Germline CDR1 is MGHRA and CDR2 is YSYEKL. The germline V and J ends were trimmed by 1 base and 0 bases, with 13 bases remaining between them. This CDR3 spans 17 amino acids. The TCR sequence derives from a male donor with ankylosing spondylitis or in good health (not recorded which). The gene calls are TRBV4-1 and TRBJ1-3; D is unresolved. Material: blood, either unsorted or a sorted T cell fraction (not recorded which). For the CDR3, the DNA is TGCGCCAGCAGCCAAGTTCTTGCCACGACCTCTGGAAACACCATATATTTT. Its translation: CASSQVLATTSGNTIYF.